This entry lists 17 T cell receptor beta chains sequenced from one sample in a study of T cells in Graves' hyperthyroidism and ophthalmopathy. RNA transcripts provided the source from which TCR beta CDR3 regions were amplified. The HTBI primer set served for first-round RT-PCR of the TCR CDR3. A single record per CDR3 protein comes from TCRdb applying MiXCR to the multiplex PCR reads. This table holds roughly 700,000 distinct CDR3 sequences, 35% found once. Sequencing used blood. These receptor sequences come from a woman aged 40 to 49 with Graves' hyperthyroidism.

This clonotype occurred a few times. V and J are TRBV12-3 or TRBV12-4 and TRBJ1-5; maybe TRBD1 (5 bases). This CDR3 has 15 amino acids. Between the trimmed V and J ends, which lost 7 bases and 2 bases, there was a span of 15 bases. CDR3 residues: CASTSQAGGNQPQHF. The CDR3 DNA sequence: TGTGCCAGCACTTCGCAGGCGGGGGGCAATCAGCCCCAGCATTTT.

This clonotype was counted ten times or more. This chain connects TRBV2 to TRBJ1-2, with TRBD1 as a possible D gene (6 bases). The V gene lost 7 bases and the J gene lost 6 bases, with 15 bases spanning the gap. This CDR3 is built from 13 residues. Germline V lookup: CDR1 SNHLY, CDR2 FYNNEI. CDR3 in DNA: TGTGCCAGCACTTCGGGGGCTTCGGATGGCTACACCTTC. Translation gives CASTSGASDGYTF.

This clonotype was recorded a few times. The chain has TRBV10-3 and TRBJ1-2, with D possibly matching TRBD1 (5 bases). V gave up 6 bases and J gave up 6 bases, with 11 bases separating them. The CDR3 is 12 amino acids. CDR1 is ENHRY and CDR2 is SYGVKD in the germline V gene. This CDR3 is CAISSAGHGYTF. Written as DNA, the CDR3 is TGTGCCATCAGCAGCGCGGGGCATGGCTACACCTTC.

This rearrangement joins TRBV9 to TRBJ2-5, with D hard to call. V was cut by 5 bases and J by 1 base, with 18 bases left in between. The germline CDR1 and CDR2 sequences are SGDLS and YYNGEE. This CDR3 contains 16 residues. CDR3 protein: CASSDDTTSFQETQYF. CDR3 in DNA: TGTGCCAGCAGTGATGACACCACCAGCTTCCAAGAGACCCAGTACTTC.

This clonotype was picked up many times. This chain connects TRBV7-2 to TRBJ2-6, with D unclear. V lost 7 bases and J 0 bases, leaving 13 bases between the germline ends. The CDR3 loop spans 16 amino acids. The germline V gene has CDR1 SGHTA and CDR2 FQGNSA. In DNA, the CDR3 is TGTGCCAGCATCCTGGACGCAACCTCTGGGGCCAACGTCCTGACTTTC. Protein sequence: CASILDATSGANVLTF.

This clonotype was counted only a few times. This chain links TRBV28 with TRBJ2-5, with 7 bases that match TRBD2. Germline V gene sequence: CDR1 MDHEN, CDR2 SYDVKM. V lost 5 bases to trimming and J lost 2 bases; unmatched junction nucleotides: 11. CDR3 length: 16 residues. CDR3 region: CASSRSPAGPQETQYF. CDR3 DNA sequence: TGTGCCAGCAGTCGTAGCCCAGCGGGGCCACAAGAGACCCAGTACTTC.

The chain couples TRBV6-2 or TRBV6-3 to TRBJ1-1; the D is unclear. Trimming shortened V by 1 base and J by 5 bases, and 23 bases separated the two germline ends. The CDR3 consists of 18 residues. Germline lookup yields CDR1 MNHEY and CDR2 SVGEGT. The DNA of the CDR3 is TGTGCCAGCAGTTACTGGTCCCCCCGGGCTAAAGAGTCTACTGAAGCTTTCTTT. Translated: CASSYWSPRAKESTEAFF.

This clonotype has at least ten counts. The V call is TRBV19, the J call TRBJ2-6; unclear D gene. Germline values: CDR1 LNHDA, CDR2 SQIVND (reference sequence). CDR3 size: 17 residues. V was trimmed by 5 bases and J by 0 bases, leaving 14 bases between them. CDR3 in amino acids: CASSELLPNSGANVLTF. CDR3 DNA sequence: TGTGCCAGTAGTGAGTTATTGCCAAACTCTGGGGCCAACGTCCTGACTTTC. The complete variable domain, with remaining parts taken from reference TRBV19 and TRBJ2-6, reads DGGITQSPKYLFRKEGQNVTLSCEQNLNHDAMYWYRQDPGQGLRLIYYSQIVNDFQKGDIAEGYSVSREKKESFPLTVTSAQKNPTAFYLCASSELLPNSGANVLTFGAGSRLTVL.

The chain employs TRBV5-1 and TRBJ2-5; possible D gene TRBD1, 7 bases. CDR1 and CDR2 from the germline V gene are SGHRS and YFSETQ. V was clipped by 3 bases and J by 5 bases, with 17 bases between them. CDR3 length: 15 amino acids. CDR3 loop: CASSSRGEPGETQYF. Written as DNA, the CDR3 is TGCGCCAGCAGCTCCAGGGGGGAACCAGGGGAGACCCAGTACTTC.

At least ten counts were recorded for this clonotype. The chain combines TRBV7-2 with TRBJ2-5; D is tentatively TRBD1 or TRBD2 (6 bases each). Germline V gene data show CDR1 as SGHTA and CDR2 as FQGNSA. V was clipped by 5 bases and J by 4 bases, with 20 bases between them. CDR3 length: 16 amino acids. The CDR3 DNA reads TGTGCCAGCAGCCCCAAGGGGGACTGGGCGCGAGAGACCCAGTACTTC. Its translation: CASSPKGDWARETQYF.

There are a few counts of this clonotype. V is TRBV20-1 and J is TRBJ1-5; no clear D gene. The CDR3 length is 18 residues. V was cut by 0 bases and J by 0 bases, with 18 bases left in between. Germline CDR1 DFQATT, CDR2 SNEGSKA (reference sequence). The chain's CDR3 is CSARDPYGFGYSNQPQHF. The CDR3 DNA sequence: TGCAGTGCTAGAGATCCATACGGATTCGGCTATAGCAATCAGCCCCAGCATTTT.

The sample holds one count of this clonotype. The rearrangement links TRBV27 to TRBJ2-7; 9 bases align to TRBD1. V gave up 0 bases and J gave up 5 bases; unmatched junction bases: 2. Germline V gene lookup returns CDR1 MNHEY and CDR2 SMNVEV (reference sequence). There are 14 residues in the CDR3. As DNA, the CDR3 is TGTGCCAGCAGTTTATCGGGACAGGGCAACGAGCAGTACTTC. It yields the protein CASSLSGQGNEQYF.

The rearrangement links TRBV27 to TRBJ2-7; 7 positions match TRBD2. There are 15 residues in the CDR3. The J segment lost 2 bases and the V segment lost 6 bases, leaving 10 bases of the junction unmatched. Germline V lookup: CDR1 MNHEY, CDR2 SMNVEV (reference sequence). The chain's CDR3 is CASSRGLDKTYEQYF. CDR3 sequence (DNA): TGTGCCAGCAGCCGAGGACTAGATAAAACCTACGAGCAGTACTTC.

This clonotype appeared a few times. This may come from a read error, since a much larger clone is one base off. This chain uses TRBV10-3 with TRBJ2-5, with 8 bases matching TRBD1. The CDR3 loop spans 15 amino acids. The germline V gene has CDR1 ENHRY and CDR2 SYGVKD. The CDR3 DNA is TGTGCCGTCAGTGAAACTTACAGGGGGCAAGAGACCCAGTACTTC. Translated, it gives CAVSETYRGQETQYF.

The genes are TRBV25-1 and TRBJ2-7; D may match TRBD1 or TRBD2 (5 bases each). Germline CDR1 reads MGHDK; CDR2 reads SYGVNS. V gave up 2 bases and J gave up 1 base, with 15 bases separating them. The CDR3 covers 16 residues. The CDR3 protein is CASSEVIVGASYEQYF. The CDR3 DNA reads as TGTGCCAGCAGTGAAGTCATCGTCGGGGCGTCCTACGAGCAGTACTTC.

The chain employs TRBV6-1 and TRBJ2-5, with D unresolved. Deletions cut 5 bases from V and 2 bases from J, with 12 bases between. The CDR3 loop spans 14 amino acids. Germline CDR1 and CDR2: MNHNS and SASEGT. The CDR3 is CASSPKVLQETQYF. DNA for the CDR3: TGTGCCAGCAGTCCAAAAGTACTTCAAGAGACCCAGTACTTC.

This clonotype was counted ten times or more. The rearrangement uses TRBV6-5 and TRBJ1-2; TRBD1 agrees at 7 bases. Germline V CDR1 and CDR2: MNHEY, SVGAGI. V lost 2 bases to trimming and J lost 7 bases; unmatched junction nucleotides: 10. The CDR3 is 15 residues long. CDR3 DNA sequence: TGTGCCAGCAGTTACACCACAGGGGTTCTCTCTGGCTACACCTTC. It is translated as CASSYTTGVLSGYTF.